The 26 T cell receptor beta chains below were found in one sample sequenced in a study of blood T cell repertoires in COVID-19. Sequencing was performed with immunoSEQ multiplex PCR; in TCRdb, only in-frame clones are kept and a portion is missing. This sample has some 31,000 clones; around 84% occur once, and the top ten carry roughly 15%. The material sequenced was peripheral blood. The receptors were sampled from a human donor with acute or convalescent COVID-19. The donor label of this sample is uncertain.

The V call is TRBV30, the J call TRBJ1-5; 8 nucleotides agree with TRBD1. This CDR3 has 13 residues. From germline, CDR1 is GTSNPN and CDR2 SVGIG (reference sequence). The J segment lost 5 bases and the V segment lost 0 bases, leaving 0 bases of the junction unmatched. The CDR3 protein is CAWSVQGDQPQHF. The CDR3 bases are TGTGCCTGGAGTGTACAGGGGGATCAGCCCCAGCATTTT. The whole variable domain, remainder taken from reference TRBV30 and TRBJ1-5, is SQTIHQWPATLVQPVGSPLSLECTVEGTSNPNLYWYRQAAGRGLQLLFYSVGIGQISSEVPQNLSASRPQDRQFILSSKKLLLSDSGFYLCAWSVQGDQPQHFGDGTRLSIL.

The rearrangement uses TRBV6-2 or TRBV6-3 and TRBJ1-5, with 9 bases identical to TRBD1. The CDR3 sequence is 17 residues long. CDR1 MNHEY and CDR2 SVGEGT come from the germline V gene. The V and J ends lost 2 bases and 0 bases, in that order; junction bases with no gene match: 5. The CDR3 nucleotides are TGTGCCAGCAGTTACCCAACAGGGGGCTATAGCAATCAGCCCCAGCATTTT. Encoded protein: CASSYPTGGYSNQPQHF.

This chain connects TRBV4-3 to TRBJ1-1; 7 nucleotides match TRBD1. Trimming cost V 0 bases and J 5 bases; bases outside gene matches: 15. CDR3 length: 18 residues. In germline, CDR1 is LGHNA, CDR2 YSLEER. CDR3 region: CASSQDGSNRGLGTEAFF. The CDR3 coding sequence is TGCGCCAGCAGCCAAGATGGGTCGAACAGGGGATTGGGTACTGAAGCTTTCTTT.

This chain uses TRBV4-3 with TRBJ1-6, with D possibly TRBD1 on 5 matching bases. The CDR3 has 17 residues. V dropped 0 bases and J dropped 4 bases, with 13 bases sitting between them. CDR1 and CDR2 from the germline V gene are LGHNA and YSLEER. CDR3 nucleotide sequence: TGCGCCAGCAGCCAAGACTCCGGACACAGTTATAATTCACCCCTCCACTTT. Encoded protein: CASSQDSGHSYNSPLHF.

This clone occurred once. This sequence joins TRBV30 and TRBJ1-2; D remains unclear. This CDR3 is built from 13 residues. Between the trimmed V and J ends, which lost 2 bases and 3 bases, there was a span of 10 bases. Germline CDR1 and CDR2: GTSNPN and SVGIG (reference sequence). The DNA for the CDR3 is TGTGCCTGGAGTCGAGACACCCACTATGGCTACACCTTC. Translation: CAWSRDTHYGYTF.

This chain connects TRBV7-2 to TRBJ2-2, with 7 positions matching TRBD2. Germline V gene lookup returns CDR1 SGHTA and CDR2 FQGNSA. CDR3 length: 15 amino acids. The V and J ends lost 8 bases and 1 base, in that order; junction bases with no gene match: 7. CDR3 DNA: TGTGCCAGCGTGGGAGGGGCAGGGAACACCGGGGAGCTGTTTTTT. Protein sequence: CASVGGAGNTGELFF.

This rearrangement joins TRBV28 to TRBJ1-2; D perhaps matches TRBD1 (5 bases). Germline V lookup: CDR1 MDHEN, CDR2 SYDVKM. Trimming shortened V by 9 bases and J by 8 bases, and 16 bases separated the two germline ends. This CDR3 has 12 residues. The CDR3 spells CASYWLEGGYTF. In DNA form, the CDR3 reads TGTGCCAGTTACTGGCTGGAGGGGGGCTACACCTTC.

V is TRBV27 and J is TRBJ1-2; D remains ambiguous. Germline assignment: CDR1 MNHEY and CDR2 SMNVEV (reference sequence). The CDR3 covers 14 residues. V was trimmed by 6 bases and J by 8 bases, leaving 19 bases between them. As DNA, the CDR3 is TGTGCCAGCAGAATAACGGACGGCGCGGGGGGCTACACCTTC. Encoded protein: CASRITDGAGGYTF.

This chain connects TRBV6-6 to TRBJ2-7; possibly TRBD1 for D (5 bases). Germline V gene sequence: CDR1 MNHNY, CDR2 SVGAGI (reference sequence). Trimming cost V 2 bases and J 5 bases, with 7 bases left between them. This CDR3 is 12 amino acids long. CDR3 residues: CASSYQGDEQYF. The CDR3 bases are TGTGCCAGCAGTTACCAAGGGGACGAGCAGTACTTC.

The rearrangement joins TRBV4-3 to TRBJ1-1; D uncertain. Trimming pared 3 bases from V and 4 bases from J, leaving 15 bases between. The CDR3 is 15 amino acids. Germline CDR1 reads LGHNA; CDR2 reads YSLEER. CDR3 coding DNA: TGCGCCAGCAGCCATAGGTACAGTCTTATCACTGAAGCTTTCTTT. This sequence encodes CASSHRYSLITEAFF.

Regarding this clone: Other DNA sequences in this sample translate to the same CDR3. The J gene is TRBJ2-3, the V gene TRBV7-2; weak D call: TRBD1 (6 bases). Germline assignment: CDR1 SGHTA and CDR2 FQGNSA. Trimming left V 1 base short and J 3 bases short, with 11 bases between. The CDR3 length is 15 residues. CDR3 sequence (DNA): TGTGCCAGCAGCTTAGGGGGGACACGTACAGATACGCAGTATTTT. It codes for CASSLGGTRTDTQYF.

This sequence joins TRBV6-5 and TRBJ1-1, with 7 nucleotides matching TRBD1. The CDR3 contains 16 residues. Germline V gene sequence: CDR1 MNHEY, CDR2 SVGAGI. The V and J ends lost 4 bases and 0 bases, in that order; junction bases with no gene match: 8. CDR3 bases: TGTGCCAGCAGTTTAGGACAGGCGACCCTGAACACTGAAGCTTTCTTT. It translates to CASSLGQATLNTEAFF.

The chain combines TRBV6-6 with TRBJ2-7; D possibly corresponds to TRBD1 (5 bases). The CDR3 is made up of 15 amino acids. CDR1 MNHNY and CDR2 SVGAGI come from the germline V gene (reference sequence). The V gene lost 0 bases and the J gene lost 0 bases, with 9 bases spanning the gap. The CDR3 region is CASSYSTATSYEQYF. The DNA for the CDR3 is TGTGCCAGCAGTTACTCGACAGCGACCTCCTACGAGCAGTACTTC.

V and J are TRBV7-2 and TRBJ2-7; 12 bases fit TRBD2. V shed 5 bases and J 3 bases; nucleotides not matched to a gene: 5. The V gene's germline CDR1 is SGHTA and CDR2 FQGNSA. The CDR3 covers 15 residues. The CDR3 DNA is TGTGCCAGCAGCCCCTTGGGACTAGCGGGCTACGAGCAGTACTTC. This codes for CASSPLGLAGYEQYF.

The V and J genes are TRBV25-1 and TRBJ2-7, with 11 bases matching TRBD1. CDR3 length: 17 amino acids. The V gene's germline CDR1 is MGHDK and CDR2 SYGVNS. V was pared by 2 bases and J by 1 base, with 7 bases of the junction left unmatched. In DNA form, the CDR3 reads TGTGCCAGCAGTGAAGTAGCCGGGACAGGGGGTTCCTACGAGCAGTACTTC. Translation: CASSEVAGTGGSYEQYF.

This clone appeared a few times. V is TRBV9 and J is TRBJ1-6; D is perhaps TRBD1 (6 bases). Germline CDR1 SGDLS, CDR2 YYNGEE. The CDR3 covers 16 residues. Trimming shortened V by 4 bases and J by 9 bases, and 20 bases separated the two germline ends. CDR3 sequence: CASSPTMEDSGSPLHF. The CDR3 nucleotides read TGTGCCAGCAGCCCCACGATGGAGGACAGCGGTTCACCCCTCCACTTT. Full variable domain (rest looked up from reference TRBV9 and TRBJ1-6): DSGVTQTPKHLITATGQRVTLRCSPRSGDLSVYWYQQSLDQGLQFLIQYYNGEERAKGNILERFSAQQFPDLHSELNLSSLELGDSALYFCASSPTMEDSGSPLHFGNGTRLTVT.

The J gene is TRBJ1-4, the V gene TRBV3-1 (or the pseudogene TRBV3-2); D gene ambiguous. The germline V gene encodes CDR1 LGHDT and CDR2 YNNKEL (reference sequence). The CDR3 runs 13 residues. With 5 bases removed from V and 7 bases from J, the gap between germline ends came to 11 bases. CDR3 region: CASSFAEGEKLFF. CDR3 DNA: TGTGCCAGCAGCTTCGCCGAGGGTGAAAAACTGTTTTTT.

The V and J genes are TRBV19 and TRBJ1-1, with 7 bases aligning to TRBD1. V lost 2 bases and J lost 7; bases outside the gene matches: 13. The CDR3 contains 16 residues. The germline V gene encodes CDR1 LNHDA and CDR2 SQIVND (reference sequence). Here the CDR3 DNA reads TGTGCCAGTAGTATACTAGGGGGCCCAGCTAAGGGTGAAGCTTTCTTT. It yields the protein CASSILGGPAKGEAFF. Supplemented by reference TRBV19 and TRBJ1-1, the full variable domain reads DGGITQSPKYLFRKEGQNVTLSCEQNLNHDAMYWYRQDPGQGLRLIYYSQIVNDFQKGDIAEGYSVSREKKESFPLTVTSAQKNPTAFYLCASSILGGPAKGEAFFGQGTRLTVV.

This chain joins TRBV4-3 and TRBJ1-6; D may be TRBD1 (6 bases). The CDR3 has 15 residues. Between the trimmed V and J ends, which lost 1 base and 4 bases, there was a span of 8 bases. From germline, CDR1 is LGHNA and CDR2 YSLEER. The CDR3 nucleotides are TGCGCCAGCAGCCAAGGAGGACAGTATAATTCACCCCTCCACTTT. Its protein product is CASSQGGQYNSPLHF.

V and J are TRBV28 and TRBJ2-1; the match to TRBD1 covers 10 bases. Germline values: CDR1 MDHEN, CDR2 SYDVKM. The V gene end was trimmed by 5 bases and the J gene end by 1 base; junction bases not matched to a gene: 11. This CDR3 region has 18 residues. Here the CDR3 DNA reads TGTGCCAGCAGTCTCTTCCTGGGACAGGGGCTATCCTACAATGAGCAGTTCTTC. Translating gives CASSLFLGQGLSYNEQFF. Based on the CDR3 plus reference TRBV28 and TRBJ2-1, the full variable domain is DVKVTQSSRYLVKRTGEKVFLECVQDMDHENMFWYRQDPGLGLRLIYFSYDVKMKEKGDIPEGYSVSREKKERFSLILESASTNQTSMYLCASSLFLGQGLSYNEQFFGPGTRLTVL.

V is TRBV5-1 and J is TRBJ2-5, with TRBD1 identical over 7 bases. From germline, CDR1 is SGHRS and CDR2 YFSETQ. This CDR3 has 16 residues. V gave up 0 bases and J gave up 1 base; unmatched junction bases: 6. The CDR3 DNA reads TGCGCCAGCAGCTTGGGTTCGACAGGGACCCAAGAGACCCAGTACTTC. Its translation: CASSLGSTGTQETQYF.

The J gene is TRBJ2-7, the V gene TRBV19; 8 nucleotides match TRBD2. In germline, CDR1 is LNHDA, CDR2 SQIVND (reference sequence). The ends lost 5 bases at V and 4 bases at J; junction bases unmatched: 10. The CDR3 has 15 amino acids. In nucleotides, the CDR3 is TGTGCCAGTAGTTTCGGAGAGGCGGGAGGTTACGAGCAGTACTTC. This encodes CASSFGEAGGYEQYF.

The chain carries TRBV14 and TRBJ2-3, with 7 bases that match TRBD2. The CDR3 length is 15 residues. The V segment lost 5 bases and the J segment 5 bases; nucleotides outside the gene matches: 10. CDR1 is SGHDN, CDR2 FVKESK, per germline. The CDR3, as DNA: TGTGCCAGCAGCTCCCGGGACTATCCACGAGATACGCAGTATTTT. Its protein product is CASSSRDYPRDTQYF.

The rearrangement uses TRBV30 and TRBJ1-2; D call uncertain. The CDR3 spans 13 residues. V was clipped by 6 bases and J by 7 bases, with 18 bases between them. The germline gives CDR1 GTSNPN, CDR2 SVGIG (reference sequence). CDR3 loop: CACYEREGFGYTF. Here the CDR3 DNA reads TGTGCCTGCTACGAGAGGGAGGGTTTTGGCTACACCTTC.

CDR3 nucleotide sequence: TGTGCCATCAGTCAGGGACAATATAGCAATCAGCCCCAGCATTTT. It codes for CAISQGQYSNQPQHF. This chain connects TRBV10-3 to TRBJ1-5; D might be TRBD1 (6 bases). Germline loops: CDR1 ENHRY, CDR2 SYGVKD. This CDR3 has 15 amino acids. Trimming removed 5 bases at V and 0 bases at J, with 11 bases between.

The CDR3: CASSQTYSGRGNTIYF. The CDR3, as DNA: TGCGCCAGCAGCCAAACATACTCAGGTCGGGGAAACACCATATATTTT. The genes are TRBV4-3 and TRBJ1-3; D call uncertain. The CDR3 sequence is 16 residues long. Germline-derived CDR1 and CDR2 are LGHNA and YSLEER. V was cut by 2 bases and J by 4 bases, with 15 bases left in between.